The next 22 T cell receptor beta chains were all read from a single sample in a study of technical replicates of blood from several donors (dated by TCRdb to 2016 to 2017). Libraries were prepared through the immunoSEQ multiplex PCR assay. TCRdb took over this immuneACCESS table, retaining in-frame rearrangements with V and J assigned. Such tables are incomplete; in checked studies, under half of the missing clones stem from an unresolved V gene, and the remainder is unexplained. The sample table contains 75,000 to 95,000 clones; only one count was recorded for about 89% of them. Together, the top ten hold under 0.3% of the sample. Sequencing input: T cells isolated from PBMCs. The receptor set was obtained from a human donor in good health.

CDR3 nucleotide sequence: TGTGCCAGCTCACCCCAGGGACAGGAAAAACTGTTTTTT. Its translation: CASSPQGQEKLFF. The chain employs TRBV18 and TRBJ1-4, with 7 nucleotides matching TRBD1. The junction had 3 bases not matched to a gene; V was cut back by 3 bases and J by 8 bases. The CDR3 runs 13 residues. The germline CDR1 and CDR2 sequences are KGHSH and LQKENI.

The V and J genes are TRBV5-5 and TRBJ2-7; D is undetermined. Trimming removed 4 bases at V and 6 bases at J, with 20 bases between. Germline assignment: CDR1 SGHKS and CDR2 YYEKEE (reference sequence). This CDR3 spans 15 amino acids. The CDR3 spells CASSHRSVQAREQYF. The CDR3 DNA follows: TGTGCCAGCAGCCACCGTTCGGTCCAGGCTCGCGAGCAGTACTTC.

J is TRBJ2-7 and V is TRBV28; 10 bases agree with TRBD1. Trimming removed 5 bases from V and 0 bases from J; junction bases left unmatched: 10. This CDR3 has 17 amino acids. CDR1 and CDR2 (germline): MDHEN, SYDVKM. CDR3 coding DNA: TGTGCCAGCAGTACGGACAGGGGGTTATGGAGCTCCTACGAGCAGTACTTC. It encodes CASSTDRGLWSSYEQYF.

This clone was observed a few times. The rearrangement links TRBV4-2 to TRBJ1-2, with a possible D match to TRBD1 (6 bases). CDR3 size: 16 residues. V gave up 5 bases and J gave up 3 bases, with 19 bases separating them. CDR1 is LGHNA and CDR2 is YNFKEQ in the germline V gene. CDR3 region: CASSFNLQGEHYGYTF. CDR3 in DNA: TGTGCCAGCAGCTTCAACCTACAGGGAGAGCACTATGGCTACACCTTC.

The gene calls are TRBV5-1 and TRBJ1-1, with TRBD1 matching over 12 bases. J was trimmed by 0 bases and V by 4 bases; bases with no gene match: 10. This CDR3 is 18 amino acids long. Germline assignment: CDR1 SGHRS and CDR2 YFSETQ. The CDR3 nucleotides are TGCGCCAGCAGCGCCTTAGCCGGGACAGGGGGCCTGAACACTGAAGCTTTCTTT. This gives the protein CASSALAGTGGLNTEAFF.

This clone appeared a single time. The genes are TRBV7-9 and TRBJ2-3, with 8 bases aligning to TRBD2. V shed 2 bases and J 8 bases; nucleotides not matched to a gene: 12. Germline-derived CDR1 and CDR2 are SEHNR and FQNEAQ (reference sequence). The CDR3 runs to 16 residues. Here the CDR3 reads CASSLSGGDPRGTQYF. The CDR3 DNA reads TGTGCCAGCAGCTTAAGCGGGGGCGATCCTAGGGGTACGCAGTATTTT.

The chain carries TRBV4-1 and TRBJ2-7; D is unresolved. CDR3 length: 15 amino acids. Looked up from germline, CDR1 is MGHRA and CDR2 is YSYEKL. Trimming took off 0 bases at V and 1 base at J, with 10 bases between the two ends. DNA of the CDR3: TGCGCCAGCAGCCAAGAGGAGAGACGGTCCTACGAGCAGTACTTC. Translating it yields CASSQEERRSYEQYF.

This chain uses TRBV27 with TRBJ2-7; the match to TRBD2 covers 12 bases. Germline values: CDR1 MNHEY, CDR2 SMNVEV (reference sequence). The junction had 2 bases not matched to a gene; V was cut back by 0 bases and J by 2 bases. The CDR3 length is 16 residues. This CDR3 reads CASSLSTSGSAYEQYF. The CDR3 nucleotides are TGTGCCAGCAGTTTATCGACTAGCGGGAGCGCCTACGAGCAGTACTTC.

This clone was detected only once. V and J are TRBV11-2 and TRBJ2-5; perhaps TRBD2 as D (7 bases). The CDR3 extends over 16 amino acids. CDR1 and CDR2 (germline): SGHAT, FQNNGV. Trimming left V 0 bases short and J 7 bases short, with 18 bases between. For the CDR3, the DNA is TGTGCCAGCAGCTTAGATCGGGGGGCGGGATTAGTGACCCAGTACTTC. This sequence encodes CASSLDRGAGLVTQYF.

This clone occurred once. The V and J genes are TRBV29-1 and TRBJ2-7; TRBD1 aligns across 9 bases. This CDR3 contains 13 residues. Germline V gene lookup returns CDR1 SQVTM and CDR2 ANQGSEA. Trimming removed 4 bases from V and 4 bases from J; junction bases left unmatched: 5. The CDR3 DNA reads TGCAGCGTTGGGGGGACAGGGTTTTACGAGCAGTACTTC. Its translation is CSVGGTGFYEQYF.

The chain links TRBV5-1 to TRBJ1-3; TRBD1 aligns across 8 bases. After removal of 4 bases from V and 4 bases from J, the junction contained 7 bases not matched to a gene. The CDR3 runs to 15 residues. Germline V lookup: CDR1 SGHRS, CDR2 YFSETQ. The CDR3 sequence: CASSPRDRRGNTIYF. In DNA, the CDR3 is TGCGCCAGCAGCCCACGGGACAGGAGGGGAAACACCATATATTTT.

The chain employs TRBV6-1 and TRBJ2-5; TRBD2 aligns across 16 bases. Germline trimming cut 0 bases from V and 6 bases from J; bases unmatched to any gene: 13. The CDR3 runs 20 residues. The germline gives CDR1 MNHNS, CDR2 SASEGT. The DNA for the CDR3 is TGTGCCAGCAGTGAAGCGCTTCTCCCGGGACTAGCGGGAGGGAGGAAGACCCAGTACTTC. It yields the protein CASSEALLPGLAGGRKTQYF.

The CDR3, as DNA: TGTGCCAGCAGTTTAAAAGGGGGCGACGAGCAGTACTTC. Encoded protein: CASSLKGGDEQYF. The gene calls are TRBV27 and TRBJ2-7; 7 nucleotides line up with TRBD1. This CDR3 region has 13 residues. Germline V CDR1 and CDR2: MNHEY, SMNVEV (reference sequence). Germline trimming cut 2 bases from V and 5 bases from J; bases unmatched to any gene: 3.

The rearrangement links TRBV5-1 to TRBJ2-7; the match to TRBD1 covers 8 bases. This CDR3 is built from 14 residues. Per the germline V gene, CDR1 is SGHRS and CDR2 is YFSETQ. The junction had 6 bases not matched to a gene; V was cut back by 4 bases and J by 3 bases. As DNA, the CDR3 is TGCGCCAGCAGCCCCGGGACAGGCGACTACGAGCAGTACTTC. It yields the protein CASSPGTGDYEQYF.

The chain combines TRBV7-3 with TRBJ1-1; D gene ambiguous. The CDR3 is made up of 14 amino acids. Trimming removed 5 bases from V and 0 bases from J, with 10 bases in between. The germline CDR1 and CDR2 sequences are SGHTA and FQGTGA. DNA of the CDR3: TGTGCCAGCAGCACACGTCCCATGAACACTGAAGCTTTCTTT. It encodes CASSTRPMNTEAFF.

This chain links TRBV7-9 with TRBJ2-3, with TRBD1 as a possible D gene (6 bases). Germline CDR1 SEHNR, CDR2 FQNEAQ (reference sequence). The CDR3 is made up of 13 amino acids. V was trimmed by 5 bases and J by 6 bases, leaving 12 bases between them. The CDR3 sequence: CASSAWGPDTQYF. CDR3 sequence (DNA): TGTGCCAGCAGCGCCTGGGGGCCTGATACGCAGTATTTT.

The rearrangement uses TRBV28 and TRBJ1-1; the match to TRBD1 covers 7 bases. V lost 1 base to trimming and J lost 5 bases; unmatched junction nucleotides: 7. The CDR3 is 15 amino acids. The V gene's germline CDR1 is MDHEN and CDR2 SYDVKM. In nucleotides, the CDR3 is TGTGCCAGCAGTTTATACAAGGGGGCGCCGACTGAAGCTTTCTTT. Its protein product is CASSLYKGAPTEAFF.

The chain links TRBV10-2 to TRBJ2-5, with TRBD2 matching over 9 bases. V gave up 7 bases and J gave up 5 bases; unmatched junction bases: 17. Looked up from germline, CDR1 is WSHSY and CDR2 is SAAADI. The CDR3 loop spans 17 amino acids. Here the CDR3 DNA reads TGCGCCAGCACCTTGCGGGCTAGCGGGGCCCCAGGGGAGACCCAGTACTTC. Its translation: CASTLRASGAPGETQYF.

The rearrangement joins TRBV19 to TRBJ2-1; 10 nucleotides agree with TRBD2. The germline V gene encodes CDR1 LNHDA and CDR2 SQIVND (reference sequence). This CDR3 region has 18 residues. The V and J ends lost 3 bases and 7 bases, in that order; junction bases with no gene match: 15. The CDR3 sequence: CASSILAGDSRTGNEQFF. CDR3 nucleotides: TGTGCCAGTAGTATCCTAGCGGGAGATTCTAGAACAGGGAATGAGCAGTTCTTC.

This CDR3 is CASSATGVDTIYF. In DNA, the CDR3 is TGTGCCAGCAGTGCGACAGGGGTAGACACCATATATTTT. The chain employs TRBV25-1 and TRBJ1-3; 8 positions agree with TRBD1. Trimming at V came to 4 bases and at J to 8 bases, leaving 4 bases not matched to a gene. Germline V gives CDR1 MGHDK, CDR2 SYGVNS. The CDR3 runs 13 residues.

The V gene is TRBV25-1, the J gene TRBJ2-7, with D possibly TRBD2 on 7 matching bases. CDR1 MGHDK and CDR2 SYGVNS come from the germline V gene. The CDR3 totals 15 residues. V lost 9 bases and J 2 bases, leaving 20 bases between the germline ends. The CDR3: CASSRLSGGAYEQYF. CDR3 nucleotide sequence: TGTGCCAGTTCTAGATTATCGGGGGGCGCCTACGAGCAGTACTTC.

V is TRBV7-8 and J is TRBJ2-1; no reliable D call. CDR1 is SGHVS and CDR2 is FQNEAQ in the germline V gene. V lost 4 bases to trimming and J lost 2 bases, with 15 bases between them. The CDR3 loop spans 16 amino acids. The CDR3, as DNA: TGTGCCAGCAGCTCTATCGCTTCAAACGCCTACAATGAGCAGTTCTTC. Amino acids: CASSSIASNAYNEQFF.